These 8 T cell receptor beta chains originate from one sample sequenced in a study of cytomegalovirus exposure and HLA in healthy donors. Vbeta (60) and Jbeta (13) primers were used in the PCR. Some clones are missing from TCRdb's copy, which holds only in-frame ones; the method was immunoSEQ multiplex PCR. Of around 100,000 clones in the sample, 75% to 80% were seen once. The sequenced sample consisted of PBMCs. The receptors here all came from a male donor in good health and CMV-seropositive.

The chain uses TRBV19 and TRBJ2-3; 9 positions agree with TRBD1. This CDR3 contains 17 residues. Losses at the gene ends were 10 bases for V and 5 bases for J; bases not matched to a gene: 19. Germline V lookup: CDR1 LNHDA, CDR2 SQIVND (reference sequence). The CDR3 bases are TGTGCCACCCTGTCCCGTGGTGGGACAGGGTCCGGAGATACGCAGTATTTT. Residues: CATLSRGGTGSGDTQYF.

This clone has a handful of counts. The V call is TRBV19, the J call TRBJ1-5, with 12 positions matching TRBD1. V shed 6 bases and J 4 bases; nucleotides not matched to a gene: 4. From germline, CDR1 is LNHDA and CDR2 SQIVND (reference sequence). The CDR3 spans 15 residues. CDR3 bases: TGTGCCAGTAGAACGGGACAGGGGGCGAATCAGCCCCAGCATTTT. The encoded protein is CASRTGQGANQPQHF.

This clone appeared a single time. This sequence joins TRBV9 and TRBJ2-7, with TRBD2 as a possible D gene (6 bases). V lost 4 bases to trimming and J lost 4 bases, with 18 bases between them. Per germline, CDR1 SGDLS and CDR2 YYNGEE. CDR3 length: 15 residues. CDR3 DNA sequence: TGTGCCAGCAGCCCCAGGGCGGGACCGGGGTACGAGCAGTACTTC. Translated, it gives CASSPRAGPGYEQYF.

This CDR3 reads CASSYLSGPPEQFF. The CDR3 coding sequence is TGTGCCAGCAGTTATCTAAGCGGGCCGCCTGAGCAGTTCTTC. The chain joins TRBV28 to TRBJ2-1; the D gene is possibly TRBD2 (6 bases). Per the germline V gene, CDR1 is MDHEN and CDR2 is SYDVKM. The CDR3 is made up of 14 amino acids. The V end was cut by 4 bases, the J end by 9 bases, with 16 bases between.

The chain is built from TRBV6-5 and TRBJ2-7, with 7 bases lining up with TRBD1. The germline CDR1 and CDR2 sequences are MNHEY and SVGAGI. CDR3 size: 14 residues. The trim removed 0 bases at V and 5 bases at J, leaving 4 bases unmatched. The chain's CDR3 is CASSYSNRGHEQYF. The CDR3 DNA is TGTGCCAGCAGTTACTCGAACAGGGGACACGAGCAGTACTTC.

The J gene is TRBJ2-7, the V gene TRBV28; possible D gene TRBD1, 6 bases. Germline V CDR1 and CDR2: MDHEN, SYDVKM. This CDR3 contains 16 residues. Trimming shortened V by 4 bases and J by 0 bases, and 16 bases separated the two germline ends. The CDR3 protein is CASSSWDKADSYEQYF. CDR3 DNA sequence: TGTGCCAGCAGTTCCTGGGACAAGGCGGACTCCTACGAGCAGTACTTC.

This clone was seen a handful of times. The DNA of the CDR3 is TGTGCCAGCAACTCTATCGGGGGGCAGGGAAATGAGCAGTTCTTC. Protein: CASNSIGGQGNEQFF. The V and J genes are TRBV7-8 and TRBJ2-1; a possible D gene is TRBD2 (7 bases). Trimming left V 7 bases short and J 7 bases short, with 20 bases between. The CDR3 consists of 15 residues. Per germline, CDR1 SGHVS and CDR2 FQNEAQ.

This clone appeared a few times. V is TRBV10-3 and J is TRBJ2-1, with 12 bases identical to TRBD2. The CDR3 has 16 amino acids. Germline loops: CDR1 ENHRY, CDR2 SYGVKD. The ends lost 8 bases at V and 7 bases at J; junction bases unmatched: 12. This CDR3 reads CAIRLPWTSGNNEQFF. As DNA, the CDR3 is TGTGCCATCCGGCTGCCCTGGACTAGCGGGAATAATGAGCAGTTCTTC.